Sequencing of this T cell receptor beta chain was carried out in a study of stem cell transplantation in POMP-related autoinflammatory disease. Study as a whole: Hypothesis: faulty thymoproteasomes impair CD8+ T-cell selection, skewing TRB repertoires. Before transplant: CD4+ naive skewing, low CD8+ proportions, reduced cytokine secretion.

This clone was seen a handful of times. What it recognizes is unknown. Whole-study results and caveats: A trend toward lower repertoire diversity and greater clonality appeared in every analyzed T-cell subset of PRAID patients.

There are 14 residues in the CDR3. After removal of 5 bases from V and 5 bases from J, the junction contained 6 bases not matched to a gene. Per the germline V gene, CDR1 is PRHDT and CDR2 is FYEKMQ (reference sequence). PRAID featured immunodeficiency plus autoinflammation. The table came from immunoSEQ multiplex PCR; TCRdb's copy has only in-frame clones and leaves some out. The data show 4,000 to 6,000 clones, with around 90% seen just once and more than 2% held by the top ten. The source of this sequence is a human patient with POMP-related autoinflammation and immune dysregulation (PRAID). Some T cells may originate from the graft donor. The chain joins TRBV13 to TRBJ2-7; 10 nucleotides line up with TRBD1. The sample consisted of CD8+ T cells from PBMCs, taken after stem cell transplantation. Written as DNA, the CDR3 is TGTGCCAGCAGCCAGGGACAGGGGATCAACGAGCAGTACTTC. It translates to CASSQGQGINEQYF.